The 20 T cell receptor beta chains reported below all come from one sample, sequenced in a study of cytomegalovirus exposure and HLA in healthy donors (dated by TCRdb to 2017 to 2019). Library preparation was by the immunoSEQ multiplex PCR assay. For the multiplex PCR, a mixture combining 60 forward primers for TCR Vbeta segments and 13 reverse primers for TCR Jbeta segments was used. TCRdb took this table from immuneACCESS and kept in-frame rearrangements with V and J called. Such tables lack part of the clones; where checked against another copy, unresolved V genes explain under half of the gap, and the rest is unexplained. The sample yields approximately 160,000 clones; 75% to 90% were counted once. 5.5% to 7.5% of the sample belongs to the ten largest clones. Sequences were obtained from PBMCs. These receptor sequences come from a man aged 30-40 years in good health and CMV-seropositive.

This chain joins TRBV19 and TRBJ2-2; no clear D. The CDR3 covers 13 residues. V lost 4 bases and J lost 7, with 10 bases in between. Germline CDR1 LNHDA, CDR2 SQIVND (reference sequence). CDR3 coding DNA: TGTGCCAGTAGTACCGGTGGCGGCGGGGAGCTGTTTTTT. Protein: CASSTGGGGELFF.

The chain has TRBV19 and TRBJ2-7; 7 bases are shared with TRBD1. The CDR3 sequence is 15 residues long. The J segment lost 2 bases and the V segment lost 1 base, leaving 5 bases of the junction unmatched. Germline V CDR1 and CDR2: LNHDA, SQIVND (reference sequence). CDR3 DNA sequence: TGTGCCAGTAGTATAGGACAGGGTGCGGCCTACGAGCAGTACTTC. Protein sequence: CASSIGQGAAYEQYF. The full variable domain, with the rest looked up from reference TRBV19 and TRBJ2-7, is DGGITQSPKYLFRKEGQNVTLSCEQNLNHDAMYWYRQDPGQGLRLIYYSQIVNDFQKGDIAEGYSVSREKKESFPLTVTSAQKNPTAFYLCASSIGQGAAYEQYFGPGTRLTVT.

This clone was counted a single time. DNA of the CDR3: TGTGCCAGCAGCGCGGGACAGCACAATGAGCAGTTCTTC. It codes for CASSAGQHNEQFF. The V and J genes are TRBV11-2 and TRBJ2-1, with D perhaps matching TRBD1 (7 bases). V lost 5 bases and J 5 bases, leaving 10 bases between the germline ends. The CDR3 runs to 13 residues. CDR1 and CDR2 from the germline V gene are SGHAT and FQNNGV.

The CDR3 spells CASSFGQGSHEQYF. Here the CDR3 DNA reads TGTGCCAGCAGTTTCGGGCAGGGTTCCCACGAGCAGTACTTC. The rearrangement links TRBV27 to TRBJ2-7; possibly TRBD1 for D (5 bases). V lost 3 bases to trimming and J lost 5 bases, with 14 bases between them. The germline gives CDR1 MNHEY, CDR2 SMNVEV (reference sequence). This CDR3 comprises 14 residues.

This chain joins TRBV7-2 and TRBJ2-6, with D unclear. Trimming took 3 bases from V and 0 from J, leaving 6 bases between them. CDR1 SGHTA and CDR2 FQGNSA come from the germline V gene. The CDR3 loop spans 15 amino acids. CDR3 residues: CASSFMSSGANVLTF. CDR3 nucleotide sequence: TGTGCCAGCAGCTTCATGAGCTCTGGGGCCAACGTCCTGACTTTC.

The V call is TRBV5-1, the J call TRBJ2-5; D may be TRBD2 (5 bases). The CDR3 covers 14 residues. The V end lost 5 bases, the J end lost 2 bases, and 13 bases lay between the germline ends. CDR1 and CDR2 (germline): SGHRS, YFSETQ. DNA of the CDR3: TGCGCCAGCAGTTACACCGGGATTCAAGAGACCCAGTACTTC. It yields the protein CASSYTGIQETQYF.

This clone was counted a few times. The chain couples TRBV2 to TRBJ2-5; D gene uncertain. Germline loops: CDR1 SNHLY, CDR2 FYNNEI. Trimming shortened V by 4 bases and J by 2 bases, and 5 bases separated the two germline ends. CDR3 length: 12 amino acids. CDR3 sequence reads: CASSVLQETQYF. The CDR3 DNA follows: TGTGCCAGCAGTGTTCTACAAGAGACCCAGTACTTC.

The chain is built from TRBV15 and TRBJ2-1, with 8 bases lining up with TRBD2. The CDR3 loop spans 15 amino acids. Losses at the gene ends were 5 bases for V and 5 bases for J; bases not matched to a gene: 8. CDR1 and CDR2 (germline): LNHNV, YYDKDF (reference sequence). The CDR3 here is CATSFRTSSHNEQFF. The CDR3 coding sequence is TGTGCCACCAGCTTTAGGACTAGCTCTCACAATGAGCAGTTCTTC.

This clone was observed once. CDR3 DNA sequence: TGTGCCAGCAGTCTCCGGACAGAATTTACTAACTATGGCTACACCTTC. It translates to CASSLRTEFTNYGYTF. The gene calls are TRBV28 and TRBJ1-2; TRBD1 might be the D (6 bases). Germline-derived CDR1 and CDR2 are MDHEN and SYDVKM. This CDR3 spans 16 amino acids. Trimming left V 5 bases short and J 0 bases short, with 16 bases between.

The chain carries TRBV19 and TRBJ2-1; D perhaps matches TRBD2 (6 bases). The CDR3 has 15 residues. V was trimmed by 6 bases and J by 10 bases, leaving 22 bases between them. Germline V gives CDR1 LNHDA, CDR2 SQIVND (reference sequence). In DNA, the CDR3 is TGTGCCAGTAGGACACCGACTAGAGGGGATGGGGAGCAGTTCTTC. It specifies CASRTPTRGDGEQFF. The full variable domain, its missing parts supplied by reference TRBV19 and TRBJ2-1, is DGGITQSPKYLFRKEGQNVTLSCEQNLNHDAMYWYRQDPGQGLRLIYYSQIVNDFQKGDIAEGYSVSREKKESFPLTVTSAQKNPTAFYLCASRTPTRGDGEQFFGPGTRLTVL.

CDR3 coding DNA: TGTGCCAGCAGTCTCGGTACCAATTCACCCCTCCACTTT. As protein: CASSLGTNSPLHF. The chain employs TRBV6-5 and TRBJ1-6; unclear D gene. Germline lookup yields CDR1 MNHEY and CDR2 SVGAGI. Trimming removed 5 bases at V and 7 bases at J, with 9 bases between. The CDR3 is 13 amino acids.

The rearrangement links TRBV5-8 to TRBJ2-1; no firm D call. V was cut by 4 bases and J by 4 bases, with 15 bases left in between. From germline, CDR1 is SGHTS and CDR2 YDEGEE. This CDR3 contains 15 residues. The CDR3 DNA reads as TGTGCCAGCAGCCCCAGTGGAGCCCTTTACAATGAGCAGTTCTTC. Protein: CASSPSGALYNEQFF.

The chain links TRBV5-4 to TRBJ2-1; D unclear. Looked up from germline, CDR1 is SGHNT and CDR2 is YYREEE (reference sequence). CDR3 length: 11 amino acids. Deletions cut 1 base from V and 9 bases from J, with 5 bases between. The CDR3 DNA sequence: TGTGCCAGCAGCTTGACTTCTGAGCAGTTCTTC. Protein product: CASSLTSEQFF.

The gene calls are TRBV5-1 and TRBJ2-1; 12 bases are shared with TRBD2. Germline V gene sequence: CDR1 SGHRS, CDR2 YFSETQ. V was pared by 4 bases and J by 4 bases, with 6 bases of the junction left unmatched. The CDR3 runs 16 residues. CDR3 sequence (DNA): TGCGCCAGCAGCCTGACTAGCGGGGGAGCTTACAATGAGCAGTTCTTC. Protein product: CASSLTSGGAYNEQFF.

The rearrangement joins TRBV28 to TRBJ2-7, with D possibly TRBD1 on 6 matching bases. Germline V gene lookup returns CDR1 MDHEN and CDR2 SYDVKM. This CDR3 is 16 amino acids long. The V end was cut by 0 bases, the J end by 7 bases, with 19 bases between. CDR3 region: CASSLWVGPPQGEQYF. CDR3 bases: TGTGCCAGCAGTTTATGGGTGGGGCCCCCCCAGGGGGAGCAGTACTTC. Complete variable domain (other parts from reference TRBV28 and TRBJ2-7): DVKVTQSSRYLVKRTGEKVFLECVQDMDHENMFWYRQDPGLGLRLIYFSYDVKMKEKGDIPEGYSVSREKKERFSLILESASTNQTSMYLCASSLWVGPPQGEQYFGPGTRLTVT.

This clone was observed a few times. The CDR3 protein is CASSHISGGSGANVLTF. The CDR3 coding sequence is TGCGCCAGCAGCCACATCTCCGGAGGCTCTGGGGCCAACGTCCTGACTTTC. The chain uses TRBV5-1 and TRBJ2-6; weak D call: TRBD2 (5 bases). There are 17 residues in the CDR3. CDR1 and CDR2 (germline): SGHRS, YFSETQ. V lost 4 bases, J lost 0 bases, and 14 bases lay in between. Full variable domain (remainder filled in from reference TRBV5-1 and TRBJ2-6): KAGVTQTPRYLIKTRGQQVTLSCSPISGHRSVSWYQQTPGQGLQFLFEYFSETQRNKGNFPGRFSGRQFSNSRSEMNVSTLELGDSALYLCASSHISGGSGANVLTFGAGSRLTVL.

The V gene is TRBV2, the J gene TRBJ2-2; tentative D call: TRBD1 (6 bases). The germline V and J ends were trimmed by 7 bases and 2 bases, with 11 bases remaining between them. CDR1 is SNHLY, CDR2 FYNNEI, per germline. The CDR3 totals 14 residues. The CDR3: CASKPGQNTGELFF. In nucleotides, the CDR3 is TGTGCCAGCAAGCCGGGACAAAACACCGGGGAGCTGTTTTTT.

The rearrangement uses TRBV4-1 and TRBJ1-1; D gene uncertain. The CDR3 contains 13 residues. Looked up from germline, CDR1 is MGHRA and CDR2 is YSYEKL. Between the trimmed V and J ends, which lost 1 base and 8 bases, there was a span of 11 bases. The CDR3 DNA is TGCGCCAGCAGCCAAGCGCAGGCCCGAGAAGCTTTCTTT. Its translation: CASSQAQAREAFF.

The chain carries TRBV5-1 and TRBJ2-7, with D possibly TRBD1 on 6 matching bases. Germline CDR1 SGHRS, CDR2 YFSETQ. The CDR3 loop spans 15 amino acids. V was cut by 4 bases and J by 4 bases, with 18 bases left in between. In nucleotides, the CDR3 is TGCGCCAGCAGCCCTCAGGGGCTTTCCGTGTACGAGCAGTACTTC. Residues: CASSPQGLSVYEQYF.

The chain couples TRBV28 to TRBJ1-5; no reliable D call. CDR3 length equals 14 residues. The V gene's germline CDR1 is MDHEN and CDR2 SYDVKM. Trimming pared 2 bases from V and 3 bases from J, leaving 8 bases between. The CDR3 region has the DNA TGTGCCAGCAGTTTAGGAGGGCTCAATCAGCCCCAGCATTTT. Encoded protein: CASSLGGLNQPQHF.